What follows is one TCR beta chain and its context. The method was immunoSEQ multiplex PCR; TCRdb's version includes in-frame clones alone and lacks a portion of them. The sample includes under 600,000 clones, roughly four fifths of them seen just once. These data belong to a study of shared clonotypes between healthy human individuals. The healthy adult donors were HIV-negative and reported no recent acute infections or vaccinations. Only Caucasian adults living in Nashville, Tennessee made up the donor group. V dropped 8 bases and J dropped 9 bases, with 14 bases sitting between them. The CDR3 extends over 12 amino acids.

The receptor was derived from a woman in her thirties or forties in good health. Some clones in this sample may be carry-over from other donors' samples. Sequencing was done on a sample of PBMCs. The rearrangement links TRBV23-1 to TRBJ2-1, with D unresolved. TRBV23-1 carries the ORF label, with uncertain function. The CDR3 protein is CASHDGEAEQFF. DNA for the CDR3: TGCGCCAGCCATGACGGCGAGGCTGAGCAGTTCTTC.